Shown below are 22 T cell receptor beta chains from a single sample sequenced in a study of T cell repertoires in cytomegalovirus infection. Their target antigens are unknown. TCRdb called the reads again in MiXCR, with one record for every CDR3 protein. The sample has 400,000 to 600,000 distinct CDR3 sequences; about 39% are singletons. Sequencing was performed on cultured PBMCs, taken from culture after CMV antigen stimulation. These receptors were taken from a human donor in good health (CMV status not recorded). Some clones in this sample may be carry-over from other donors' samples.

This chain uses TRBV5-4 with TRBJ2-1, with D possibly being TRBD1 or TRBD2 (5 bases each). Germline assignment: CDR1 SGHNT and CDR2 YYREEE (reference sequence). The CDR3 runs to 15 residues. Trimming pared 4 bases from V and 7 bases from J, leaving 18 bases between. CDR3 sequence (DNA): TGTGCCAGCAGCCTGGGGACCACCTCGGGTAATGAGCAGTTCTTC. It yields the protein CASSLGTTSGNEQFF.

The gene calls are TRBV29-1 and TRBJ2-7, with TRBD1 matching over 9 bases. The length of the CDR3 is 13 residues. The trim removed 7 bases at V and 0 bases at J, leaving 4 bases unmatched. The germline gives CDR1 SQVTM, CDR2 ANQGSEA. CDR3 sequence: CSATGGVSYEQYF. The CDR3 DNA reads as TGCAGCGCCACAGGGGGCGTCTCCTACGAGCAGTACTTC.

In its sample, this clonotype was seen a few times. This chain links TRBV7-2 with TRBJ2-1; 12 bases match TRBD2. CDR1 is SGHTA, CDR2 FQGNSA, per germline. The CDR3 runs to 17 residues. J lost 12 bases, V lost 5 bases, and 17 bases had no gene match. The CDR3 region is CASSPRGWTSGKLWQFF. The CDR3 nucleotides are TGTGCCAGCAGCCCCCGAGGCTGGACTAGCGGGAAATTGTGGCAGTTCTTC.

V gene TRBV30 combines with J gene TRBJ2-3, with 11 nucleotides matching TRBD2. J lost 2 bases, V lost 7 bases, and 5 bases had no gene match. The CDR3 runs to 14 residues. Germline V CDR1 and CDR2: GTSNPN, SVGIG (reference sequence). As DNA, the CDR3 is TGTGCCTACGGGACTAGCGGCCCCACAGATACGCAGTATTTT. Its protein product is CAYGTSGPTDTQYF.

This clonotype was picked up a small number of times. The chain has TRBV7-2 and TRBJ2-7; perhaps TRBD1 as D (6 bases). Germline V gene data show CDR1 as SGHTA and CDR2 as FQGNSA. Between the trimmed V and J ends, which lost 6 bases and 2 bases, there was a span of 14 bases. The CDR3 consists of 14 residues. Here the CDR3 reads CASRLRGGAYEQYF. The CDR3, as DNA: TGTGCCAGCAGACTCCGAGGGGGAGCCTACGAGCAGTACTTC.

This chain uses TRBV7-9 with TRBJ2-7; a weak D match, TRBD1 (5 bases). The germline V and J ends were trimmed by 7 bases and 9 bases, with 19 bases remaining between them. CDR1 is SEHNR and CDR2 is FQNEAQ in the germline V gene (reference sequence). The CDR3 loop spans 13 amino acids. The CDR3 sequence: CASTPDIAKRQYF. CDR3 nucleotides: TGTGCCAGCACCCCGGACATCGCCAAAAGGCAGTACTTC. Together with reference TRBV7-9 and TRBJ2-7, the CDR3 gives the full variable domain: DTGVSQNPRHKITKRGQNVTFRCDPISEHNRLYWYRQTLGQGPEFLTYFQNEAQLEKSRLLSDRFSAERPKGSFSTLEIQRTEQGDSAMYLCASTPDIAKRQYFGPGTRLTVT.

This sequence joins TRBV6-5 and TRBJ2-3, with TRBD1 matching over 7 bases. CDR3 length: 15 residues. Germline CDR1 reads MNHEY; CDR2 reads SVGAGI. Trimming cost V 5 bases and J 4 bases; bases outside gene matches: 9. CDR3: CASSRSGGWADTQYF. The CDR3, as DNA: TGTGCCAGCAGTCGTTCAGGGGGTTGGGCAGATACGCAGTATTTT.

V is TRBV19 and J is TRBJ2-1, with 10 bases matching TRBD2. The length of the CDR3 is 15 residues. Germline V gives CDR1 LNHDA, CDR2 SQIVND (reference sequence). V lost 9 bases to trimming and J lost 4 bases; unmatched junction nucleotides: 9. CDR3 loop: CASYSAGGGYNEQFF. In DNA form, the CDR3 reads TGTGCCAGCTACTCAGCGGGAGGGGGTTACAATGAGCAGTTCTTC.

The CDR3 region is CASSAWTGGVGELFF. As DNA, the CDR3 is TGTGCCAGCAGTGCCTGGACAGGTGGGGTCGGGGAGCTGTTTTTT. The J gene is TRBJ2-2, the V gene TRBV6-6; 7 nucleotides match TRBD1. The CDR3 sequence is 15 residues long. Germline CDR1 MNHNY, CDR2 SVGAGI (reference sequence). J gave up 7 bases and V 5 bases, and 10 bases lay outside the gene matches.

This rearrangement joins TRBV7-2 to TRBJ2-7, with 8 bases matching TRBD2. J was trimmed by 3 bases and V by 5 bases; bases with no gene match: 9. The CDR3 is 15 residues long. Germline loops: CDR1 SGHTA, CDR2 FQGNSA. CDR3: CASSEAGTRNYEQYF. The CDR3 nucleotides read TGTGCCAGCAGCGAAGCCGGGACTAGAAACTACGAGCAGTACTTC. The variable domain in full, with the rest retrieved from reference TRBV7-2 and TRBJ2-7, is GAGVSQSPSNKVTEKGKDVELRCDPISGHTALYWYRQSLGQGLEFLIYFQGNSAPDKSGLPSDRFSAERTGGSVSTLTIQRTQQEDSAVYLCASSEAGTRNYEQYFGPGTRLTVT.

The chain employs TRBV6-2 or TRBV6-3 and TRBJ2-1; D ambiguous. This CDR3 comprises 15 residues. CDR1 and CDR2 (germline): MNHEY, SVGEGT. Trimming cost V 5 bases and J 5 bases, with 16 bases left between them. This chain's CDR3 is CASSLPPRGHNEQFF. In DNA, the CDR3 is TGTGCCAGCAGTCTCCCTCCGCGAGGCCACAATGAGCAGTTCTTC.

This rearrangement joins TRBV7-2 to TRBJ1-5; D remains ambiguous. This CDR3 comprises 13 residues. Trimming stripped 2 bases from V and 11 bases from J, with 13 bases between. Germline CDR1 is SGHTA and CDR2 is FQGNSA. The CDR3 loop is CASSLSPLEAQHF. The DNA of the CDR3 is TGTGCCAGCAGCTTAAGCCCCCTGGAAGCCCAGCATTTT.

The chain uses TRBV11-2 and TRBJ1-6; D remains unclear. The V and J ends lost 1 base and 9 bases respectively, with 7 bases between them. CDR3 length equals 13 residues. Germline CDR1 SGHAT, CDR2 FQNNGV. The CDR3 DNA follows: TGTGCCAGCAGCTTAGGAGCGCTTTCACCCCTCCACTTT. It translates to CASSLGALSPLHF.

This clonotype was observed a few times. This chain joins TRBV11-2 and TRBJ2-5; tentative D call: TRBD2 (5 bases). V lost 0 bases to trimming and J lost 8 bases, with 13 bases between them. The CDR3 consists of 14 residues. Germline V lookup: CDR1 SGHAT, CDR2 FQNNGV. The CDR3 here is CASSLELEGVTQYF. The CDR3 DNA reads TGTGCCAGCAGCTTAGAACTAGAGGGCGTTACCCAGTACTTC.

This clonotype was detected only a few times. The rearrangement links TRBV7-2 to TRBJ2-3, with TRBD1 matching 8 bases. The CDR3 spans 13 residues. Germline-derived CDR1 and CDR2 are SGHTA and FQGNSA. Trimming cost V 4 bases and J 9 bases; bases outside gene matches: 6. The CDR3: CASSSAGTGTQYF. In DNA form, the CDR3 reads TGTGCCAGCAGCTCGGCCGGGACAGGAACGCAGTATTTT.

V is TRBV6-6 and J is TRBJ1-2, with D possibly being TRBD1 (5 bases). The V and J ends lost 5 bases and 2 bases respectively, with 18 bases between them. Germline loops: CDR1 MNHNY, CDR2 SVGAGI (reference sequence). The CDR3 covers 16 residues. The CDR3 DNA reads as TGTGCCAGCAGTCCAATTGCCCGGGGGGGGAACTATGGCTACACCTTC. It encodes CASSPIARGGNYGYTF.

The chain links TRBV11-2 to TRBJ2-3; TRBD1 agrees at 7 bases. This CDR3 region has 15 residues. CDR1 is SGHAT, CDR2 FQNNGV, per germline. Trimming at V came to 3 bases and at J to 2 bases, leaving 5 bases not matched to a gene. DNA of the CDR3: TGTGCCAGCAGCTTCCTACAGGGGTCCACAGATACGCAGTATTTT. Its protein is CASSFLQGSTDTQYF.

This clonotype was detected many times. The CDR3 DNA follows: TGTGCCAGCAGCCCAGGGATCAAGGAGACCCAGTACTTC. This encodes CASSPGIKETQYF. The V call is TRBV7-8, the J call TRBJ2-5, with D tentatively TRBD1 (5 bases). With 5 bases removed from V and 5 bases from J, the gap between germline ends came to 12 bases. CDR3 length equals 13 residues. Germline CDR1 reads SGHVS; CDR2 reads FQNEAQ.

The rearrangement uses TRBV4-3 and TRBJ2-3; D unresolved. Germline V gene sequence: CDR1 LGHNA, CDR2 YSLEER. V was shortened by 2 bases and J by 4 bases, with 10 bases between the two germline ends. This CDR3 comprises 14 residues. The CDR3 region is CASSQSGVSDTQYF. The CDR3 nucleotides are TGCGCCAGCAGCCAAAGTGGGGTTTCAGATACGCAGTATTTT.

The chain uses TRBV7-2 and TRBJ2-7; TRBD2 aligns across 7 bases. Germline V CDR1 and CDR2: SGHTA, FQGNSA. The CDR3 consists of 17 residues. V was clipped by 2 bases and J by 2 bases; unmatched bases: 12. This CDR3 is CASSLIQLAQEAYEQYF. The CDR3 DNA is TGTGCCAGCAGCTTAATTCAACTAGCGCAAGAGGCCTACGAGCAGTACTTC.

In this sample, this clonotype turned up a few times. The rearrangement uses TRBV12-3 or TRBV12-4 and TRBJ2-3, with D possibly being TRBD1 (6 bases). Trimming shortened V by 4 bases and J by 4 bases, and 18 bases separated the two germline ends. This CDR3 contains 16 residues. CDR3 in amino acids: CASSSFRGPTADTQYF. In DNA, the CDR3 is TGTGCCAGCAGTTCCTTCAGGGGACCCACCGCAGATACGCAGTATTTT.

This clonotype turned up a few times. This chain joins TRBV6-1 and TRBJ2-7, with TRBD2 identical over 8 bases. The CDR3 contains 16 residues. The J segment lost 4 bases and the V segment lost 7 bases, leaving 15 bases of the junction unmatched. The germline CDR1 and CDR2 sequences are MNHNS and SASEGT. CDR3 nucleotide sequence: TGTGCCAGCACCCCGGGACTAGTGCCTGGGGAATACGAGCAGTACTTC. This sequence encodes CASTPGLVPGEYEQYF.